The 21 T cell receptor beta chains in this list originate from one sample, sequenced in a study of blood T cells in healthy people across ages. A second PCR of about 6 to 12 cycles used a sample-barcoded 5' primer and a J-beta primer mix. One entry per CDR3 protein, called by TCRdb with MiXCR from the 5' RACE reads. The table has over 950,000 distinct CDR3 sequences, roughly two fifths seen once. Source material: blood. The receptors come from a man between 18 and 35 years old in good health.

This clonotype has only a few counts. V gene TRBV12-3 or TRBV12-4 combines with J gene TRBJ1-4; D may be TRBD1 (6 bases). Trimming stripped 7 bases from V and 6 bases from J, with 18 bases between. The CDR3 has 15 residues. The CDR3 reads CASTPRIGGDEKLFF. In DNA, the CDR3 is TGTGCCAGCACACCCCGAATAGGGGGGGATGAAAAACTGTTTTTT.

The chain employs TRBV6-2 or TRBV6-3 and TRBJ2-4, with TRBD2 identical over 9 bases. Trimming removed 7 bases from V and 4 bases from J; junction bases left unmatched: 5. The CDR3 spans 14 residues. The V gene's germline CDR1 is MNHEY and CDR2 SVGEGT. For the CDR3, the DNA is TGTGCCAGCACTAGCGGGGTCCTAAAAAACATTCAGTACTTC. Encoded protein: CASTSGVLKNIQYF.

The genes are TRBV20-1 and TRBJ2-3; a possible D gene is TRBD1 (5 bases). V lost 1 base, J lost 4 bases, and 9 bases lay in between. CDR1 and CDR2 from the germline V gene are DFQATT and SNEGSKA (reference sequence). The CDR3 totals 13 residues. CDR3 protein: CSARATGADTQYF. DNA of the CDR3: TGCAGTGCTAGAGCAACAGGCGCAGATACGCAGTATTTT.

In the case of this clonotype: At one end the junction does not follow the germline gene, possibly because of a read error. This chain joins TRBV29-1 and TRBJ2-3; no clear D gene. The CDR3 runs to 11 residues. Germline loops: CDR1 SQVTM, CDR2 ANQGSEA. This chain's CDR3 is CSVEAVDTQYF. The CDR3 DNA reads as TGCAGCGTCGAAGCCGTGGATACGCAGTATTTT.

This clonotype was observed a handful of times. CDR3 DNA sequence: TGTGCCAGCAGTCGATTCGCAGTGTCCGCAGGTGGGGTTACAGATACGCAGTATTTT. It translates to CASSRFAVSAGGVTDTQYF. J is TRBJ2-3 and V is TRBV6-1, with D uncertain. V lost 5 bases and J lost 3, with 27 bases in between. The CDR3 spans 19 residues. Per the germline V gene, CDR1 is MNHNS and CDR2 is SASEGT.

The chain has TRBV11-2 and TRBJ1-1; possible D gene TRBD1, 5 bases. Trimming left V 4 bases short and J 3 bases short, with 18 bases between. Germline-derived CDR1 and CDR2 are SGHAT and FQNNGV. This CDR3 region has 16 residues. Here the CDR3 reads CASSYRHRHGDTEAFF. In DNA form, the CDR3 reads TGTGCCAGCAGCTATCGCCACAGGCACGGAGACACTGAAGCTTTCTTT.

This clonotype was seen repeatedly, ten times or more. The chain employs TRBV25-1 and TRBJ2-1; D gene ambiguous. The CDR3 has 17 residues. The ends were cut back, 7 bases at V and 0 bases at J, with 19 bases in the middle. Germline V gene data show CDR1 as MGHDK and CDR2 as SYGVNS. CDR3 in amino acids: CASTPSFGSGSYNEQFF. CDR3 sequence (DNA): TGTGCCAGCACCCCATCGTTTGGTTCCGGCTCCTACAATGAGCAGTTCTTC.

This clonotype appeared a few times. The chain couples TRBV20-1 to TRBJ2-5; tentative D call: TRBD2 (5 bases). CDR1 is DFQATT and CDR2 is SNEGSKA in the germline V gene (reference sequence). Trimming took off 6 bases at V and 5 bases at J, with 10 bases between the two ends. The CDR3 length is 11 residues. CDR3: CSAAEKETQYF. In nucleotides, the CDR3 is TGCAGTGCAGCGGAGAAGGAGACCCAGTACTTC.

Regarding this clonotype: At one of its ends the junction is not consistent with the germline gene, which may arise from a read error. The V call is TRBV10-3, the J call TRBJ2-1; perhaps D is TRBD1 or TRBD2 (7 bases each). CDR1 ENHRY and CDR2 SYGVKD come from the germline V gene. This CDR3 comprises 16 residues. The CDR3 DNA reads TGTGCCATCAGTGGGGAGGGGGCGGTCTCCTACAATGAGCGGTTCTTC. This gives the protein CAISGEGAVSYNERFF.

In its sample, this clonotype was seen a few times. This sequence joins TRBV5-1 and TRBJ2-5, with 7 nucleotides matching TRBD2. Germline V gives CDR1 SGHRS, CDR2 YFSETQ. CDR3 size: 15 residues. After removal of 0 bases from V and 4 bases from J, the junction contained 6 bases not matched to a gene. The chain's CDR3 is CASSLVPASGETQYF. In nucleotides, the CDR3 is TGCGCCAGCAGCTTGGTTCCTGCTAGCGGAGAGACCCAGTACTTC.

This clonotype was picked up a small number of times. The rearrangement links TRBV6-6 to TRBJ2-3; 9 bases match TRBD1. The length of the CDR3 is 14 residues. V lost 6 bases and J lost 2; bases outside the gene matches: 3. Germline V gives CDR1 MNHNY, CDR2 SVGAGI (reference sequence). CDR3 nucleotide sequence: TGTGCCAGCAGAATACAGGGGGCCACAGATACGCAGTATTTT. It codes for CASRIQGATDTQYF.

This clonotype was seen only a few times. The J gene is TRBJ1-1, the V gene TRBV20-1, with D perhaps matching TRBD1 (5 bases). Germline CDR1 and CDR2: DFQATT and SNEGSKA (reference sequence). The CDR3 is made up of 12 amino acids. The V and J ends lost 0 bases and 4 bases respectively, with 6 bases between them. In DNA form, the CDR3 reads TGCAGTGCTAGAGACCAGGGCACTGAAGCTTTCTTT. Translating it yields CSARDQGTEAFF.

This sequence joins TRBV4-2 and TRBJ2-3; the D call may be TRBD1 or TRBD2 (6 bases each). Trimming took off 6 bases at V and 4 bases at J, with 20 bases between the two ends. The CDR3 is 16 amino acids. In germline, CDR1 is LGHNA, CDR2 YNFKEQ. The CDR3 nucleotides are TGTGCCAGCAGTGCCTCGGTGGGGGGCTCTCCAGATACGCAGTATTTT. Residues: CASSASVGGSPDTQYF.

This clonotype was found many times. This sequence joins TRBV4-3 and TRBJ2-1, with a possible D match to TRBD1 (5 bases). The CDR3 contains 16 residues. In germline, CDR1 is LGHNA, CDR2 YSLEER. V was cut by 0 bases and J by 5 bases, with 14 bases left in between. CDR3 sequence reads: CASSQDHTGANNEQFF. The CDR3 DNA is TGCGCCAGCAGCCAAGATCATACTGGGGCTAACAATGAGCAGTTCTTC.

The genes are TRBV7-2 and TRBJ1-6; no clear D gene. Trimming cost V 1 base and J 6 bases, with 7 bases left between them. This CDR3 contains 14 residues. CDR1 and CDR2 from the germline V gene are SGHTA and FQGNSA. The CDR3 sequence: CASSLVGSNSPLHF. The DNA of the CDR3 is TGTGCCAGCAGCTTAGTCGGCTCTAATTCACCCCTCCACTTT.

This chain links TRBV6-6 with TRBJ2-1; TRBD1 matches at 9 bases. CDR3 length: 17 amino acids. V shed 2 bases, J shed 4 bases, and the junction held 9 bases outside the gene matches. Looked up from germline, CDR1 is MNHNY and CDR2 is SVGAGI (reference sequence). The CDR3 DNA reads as TGTGCCAGCAGTTACATCCGGGGACAGGGAGGGTACAATGAGCAGTTCTTC. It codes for CASSYIRGQGGYNEQFF.

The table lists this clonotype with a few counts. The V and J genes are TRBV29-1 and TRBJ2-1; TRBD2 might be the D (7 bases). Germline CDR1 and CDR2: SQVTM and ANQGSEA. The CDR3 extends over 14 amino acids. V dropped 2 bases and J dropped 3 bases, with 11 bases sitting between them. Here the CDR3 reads CSVERGASYNEQFF. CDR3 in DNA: TGCAGCGTTGAACGGGGGGCGAGCTACAATGAGCAGTTCTTC.

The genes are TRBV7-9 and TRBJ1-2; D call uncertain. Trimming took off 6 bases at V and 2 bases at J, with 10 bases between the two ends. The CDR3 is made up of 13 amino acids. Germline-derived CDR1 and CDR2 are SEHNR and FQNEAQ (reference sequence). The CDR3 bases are TGTGCCAGCAGGGGCGGACTAAACTATGGCTACACCTTC. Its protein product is CASRGGLNYGYTF. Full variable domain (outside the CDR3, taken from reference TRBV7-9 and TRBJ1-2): DTGVSQNPRHKITKRGQNVTFRCDPISEHNRLYWYRQTLGQGPEFLTYFQNEAQLEKSRLLSDRFSAERPKGSFSTLEIQRTEQGDSAMYLCASRGGLNYGYTFGSGTRLTVV.

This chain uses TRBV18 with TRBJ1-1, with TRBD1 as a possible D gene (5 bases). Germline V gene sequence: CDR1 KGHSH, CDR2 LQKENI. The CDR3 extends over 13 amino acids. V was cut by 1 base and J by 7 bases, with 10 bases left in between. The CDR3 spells CASSPQERGEAFF. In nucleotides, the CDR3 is TGTGCCAGCTCACCACAGGAGAGGGGTGAAGCTTTCTTT.

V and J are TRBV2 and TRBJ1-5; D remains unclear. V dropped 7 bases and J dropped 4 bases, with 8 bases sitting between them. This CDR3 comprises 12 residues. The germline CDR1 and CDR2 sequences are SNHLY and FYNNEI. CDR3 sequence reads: CASNEENQPQHF. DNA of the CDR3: TGTGCCAGCAACGAAGAAAATCAGCCCCAGCATTTT.

CDR3 DNA: TGTGCCAGCAGAAGCAGCTTCTATGGCTACACCTTC. Translating it yields CASRSSFYGYTF. V gene TRBV6-2 or TRBV6-3 combines with J gene TRBJ1-2; D unresolved. The V end lost 6 bases, the J end lost 4 bases, and 9 bases lay between the germline ends. The CDR3 loop spans 12 amino acids. The germline CDR1 and CDR2 sequences are MNHEY and SVGEGT.